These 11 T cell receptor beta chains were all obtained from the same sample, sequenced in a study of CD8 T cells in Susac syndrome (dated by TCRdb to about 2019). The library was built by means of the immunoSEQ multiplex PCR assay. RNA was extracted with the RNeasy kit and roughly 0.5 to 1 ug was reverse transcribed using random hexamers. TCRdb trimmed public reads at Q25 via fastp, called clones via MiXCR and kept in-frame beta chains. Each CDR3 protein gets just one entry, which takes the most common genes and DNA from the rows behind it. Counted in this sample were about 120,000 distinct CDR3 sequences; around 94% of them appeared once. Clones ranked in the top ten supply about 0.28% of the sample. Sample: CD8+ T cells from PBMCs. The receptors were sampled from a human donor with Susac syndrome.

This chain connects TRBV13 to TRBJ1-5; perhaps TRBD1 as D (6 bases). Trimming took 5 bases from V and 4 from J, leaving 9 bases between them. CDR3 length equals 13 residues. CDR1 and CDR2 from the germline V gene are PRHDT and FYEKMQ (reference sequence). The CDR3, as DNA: TGTGCCAGCAGCGGGGGCCTTAATCAGCCCCAGCATTTT. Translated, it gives CASSGGLNQPQHF.

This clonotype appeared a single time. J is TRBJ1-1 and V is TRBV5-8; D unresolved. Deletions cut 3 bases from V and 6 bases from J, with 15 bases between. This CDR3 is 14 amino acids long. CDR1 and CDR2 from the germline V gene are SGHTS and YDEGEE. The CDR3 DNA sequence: TGTGCCAGCAGCTATGACGGTGTTGGTGCTGAAGCTTTCTTT. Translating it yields CASSYDGVGAEAFF.

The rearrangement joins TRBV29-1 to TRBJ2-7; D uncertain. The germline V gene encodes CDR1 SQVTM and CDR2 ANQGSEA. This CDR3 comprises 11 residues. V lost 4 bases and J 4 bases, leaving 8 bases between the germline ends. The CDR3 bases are TGCAGCGTTGCAGATCTTTACGAGCAGTACTTC. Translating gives CSVADLYEQYF.

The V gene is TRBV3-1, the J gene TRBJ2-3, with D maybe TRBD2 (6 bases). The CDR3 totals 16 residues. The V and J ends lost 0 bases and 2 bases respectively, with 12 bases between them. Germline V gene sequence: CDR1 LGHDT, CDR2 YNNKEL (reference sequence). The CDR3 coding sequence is TGTGCCAGCAGCCAAGATGCGGGACTTACCACAGATACGCAGTATTTT. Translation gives CASSQDAGLTTDTQYF.

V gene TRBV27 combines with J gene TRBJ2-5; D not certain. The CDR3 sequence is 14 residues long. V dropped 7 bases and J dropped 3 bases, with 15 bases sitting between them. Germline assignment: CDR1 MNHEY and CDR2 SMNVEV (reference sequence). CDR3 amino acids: CASISRVGEETQYF. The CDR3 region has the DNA TGTGCCAGCATTAGTCGGGTTGGCGAAGAGACCCAGTACTTC.

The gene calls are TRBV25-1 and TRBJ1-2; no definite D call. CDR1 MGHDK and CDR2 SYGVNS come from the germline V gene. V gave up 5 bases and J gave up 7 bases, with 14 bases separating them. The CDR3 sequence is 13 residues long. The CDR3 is CASSYPLSGGYTF. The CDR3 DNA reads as TGTGCCAGCAGTTATCCGTTATCCGGTGGCTACACCTTC.

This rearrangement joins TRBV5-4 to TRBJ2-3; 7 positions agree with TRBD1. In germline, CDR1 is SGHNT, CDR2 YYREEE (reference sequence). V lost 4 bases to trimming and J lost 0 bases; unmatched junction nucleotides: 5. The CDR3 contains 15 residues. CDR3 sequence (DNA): TGTGCCAGCAGCCGGGACAGCGCTAGCACAGATACGCAGTATTTT. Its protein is CASSRDSASTDTQYF.

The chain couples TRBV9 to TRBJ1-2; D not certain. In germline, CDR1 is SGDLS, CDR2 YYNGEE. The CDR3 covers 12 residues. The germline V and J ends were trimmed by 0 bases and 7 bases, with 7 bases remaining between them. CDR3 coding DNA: TGTGCCAGCAGCGTAGACGGTGGTGGCTACACCTTC. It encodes CASSVDGGGYTF.

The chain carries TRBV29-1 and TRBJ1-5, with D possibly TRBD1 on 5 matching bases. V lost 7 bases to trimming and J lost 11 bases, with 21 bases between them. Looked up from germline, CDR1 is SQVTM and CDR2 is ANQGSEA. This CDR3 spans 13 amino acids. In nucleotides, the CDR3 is TGCAGCGCCGAGGCGGGGGTTCCCCTATCCCAGCATTTT. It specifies CSAEAGVPLSQHF.

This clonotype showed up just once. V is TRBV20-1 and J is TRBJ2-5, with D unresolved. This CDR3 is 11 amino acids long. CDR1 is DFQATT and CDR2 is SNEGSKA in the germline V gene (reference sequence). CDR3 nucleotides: TGCAGCCGAGAACTGGGCGAGACCCAGTACTTC. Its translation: CSRELGETQYF.

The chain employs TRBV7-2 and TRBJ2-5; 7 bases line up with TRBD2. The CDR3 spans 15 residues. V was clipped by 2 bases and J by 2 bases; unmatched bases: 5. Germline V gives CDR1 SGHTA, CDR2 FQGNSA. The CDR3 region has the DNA TGTGCCAGCAGCTTAAGTCTAGCGGATCAAGAGACCCAGTACTTC. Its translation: CASSLSLADQETQYF. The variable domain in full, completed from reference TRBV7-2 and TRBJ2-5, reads GAGVSQSPSNKVTEKGKDVELRCDPISGHTALYWYRQSLGQGLEFLIYFQGNSAPDKSGLPSDRFSAERTGGSVSTLTIQRTQQEDSAVYLCASSLSLADQETQYFGPGTRLLVL.